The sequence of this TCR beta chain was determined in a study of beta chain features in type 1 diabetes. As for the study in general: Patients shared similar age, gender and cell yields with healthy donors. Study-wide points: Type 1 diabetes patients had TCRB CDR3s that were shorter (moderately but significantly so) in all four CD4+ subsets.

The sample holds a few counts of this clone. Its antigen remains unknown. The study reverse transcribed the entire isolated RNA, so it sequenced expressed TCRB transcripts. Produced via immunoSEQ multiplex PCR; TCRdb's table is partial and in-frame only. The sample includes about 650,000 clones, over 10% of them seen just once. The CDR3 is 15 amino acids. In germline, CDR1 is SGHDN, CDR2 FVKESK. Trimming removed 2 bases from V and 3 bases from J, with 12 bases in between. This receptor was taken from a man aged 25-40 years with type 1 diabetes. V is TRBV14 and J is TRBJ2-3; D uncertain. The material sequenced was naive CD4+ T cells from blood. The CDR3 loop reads CASSQKATRTDTQYF. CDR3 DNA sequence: TGTGCCAGCAGCCAAAAAGCCACCAGGACAGATACGCAGTATTTT.